Listed here are 4 T cell receptor beta chains from one sample, sequenced in a study of T cells in Graves' hyperthyroidism and ophthalmopathy. What was amplified from RNA transcripts were TCR beta CDR3 regions. With the HTBI primer set, the TCR CDR3 went through a first round of RT-PCR. TCRdb ran MiXCR on the multiplex PCR reads and lists one entry per CDR3 protein. There are approximately 560,000 distinct CDR3 sequences in the sample; 15% to 19% occur only once, and under 8% lies in the top ten. The specimen sequenced was blood. The receptors were gathered from a woman aged 25 to 39 with Graves' hyperthyroidism.

This chain joins TRBV20-1 and TRBJ1-1, with D perhaps matching TRBD1 (5 bases). The CDR3 runs 16 residues. Germline loops: CDR1 DFQATT, CDR2 SNEGSKA (reference sequence). V was trimmed by 0 bases and J by 3 bases, leaving 17 bases between them. CDR3 protein: CSAREIGGELYTEAFF. The CDR3 nucleotides read TGCAGTGCTAGAGAAATTGGAGGGGAGTTGTACACTGAAGCTTTCTTT.

This clonotype occurred many times. The chain employs TRBV20-1 and TRBJ2-7; 9 positions match TRBD1. The CDR3 runs to 17 residues. CDR1 DFQATT and CDR2 SNEGSKA come from the germline V gene (reference sequence). V shed 0 bases, J shed 3 bases, and the junction held 12 bases outside the gene matches. Here the CDR3 reads CSARDLDTGTGYYEQYF. CDR3 in DNA: TGCAGTGCTAGAGATCTAGATACCGGGACAGGGTACTACGAGCAGTACTTC.

This clonotype appeared many times. The V and J genes are TRBV7-2 and TRBJ2-1; a weak D match, TRBD2 (5 bases). V lost 4 bases and J 9 bases, leaving 16 bases between the germline ends. The CDR3 covers 14 residues. Germline V gene data show CDR1 as SGHTA and CDR2 as FQGNSA. CDR3 region: CASSSKVTTGEQFF. The CDR3, as DNA: TGTGCCAGCAGCTCCAAGGTGACTACGGGTGAGCAGTTCTTC.

This clonotype was counted at least ten times. The genes are TRBV2 and TRBJ2-3; 10 bases fit TRBD2. In germline, CDR1 is SNHLY, CDR2 FYNNEI. This CDR3 is built from 16 residues. J gave up 1 base and V 4 bases, and 5 bases lay outside the gene matches. Written as DNA, the CDR3 is TGTGCCAGCAGTGTGCTCGGGACTAGCGGCACAGATACGCAGTATTTT. This encodes CASSVLGTSGTDTQYF. Full variable domain (remainder filled in from reference TRBV2 and TRBJ2-3): EPEVTQTPSHQVTQMGQEVILRCVPISNHLYFYWYRQILGQKVEFLVSFYNNEISEKSEIFDDQFSVERPDGSNFTLKIRSTKLEDSAMYFCASSVLGTSGTDTQYFGPGTRLTVL.